This T cell receptor (beta chain) derives from a study of identical twins. The CDR3 runs 16 residues. The V gene's germline CDR1 is MNHEY and CDR2 SMNVEV (reference sequence). The V end was cut by 2 bases, the J end by 4 bases, with 15 bases between. Template switching supplied a universal primer site; unique molecular identifiers were carried on the cDNA. Via MiXCR, TCRdb re-called the 5' RACE reads, giving one row per CDR3 protein. The sample includes some 1,700,000 distinct CDR3 sequences, around a third of them seen just once. Study results and caveats: There was an excess of low generation probability in the out-of-frame alpha sequences that twins shared. With abundant cord blood beta clonotypes, insertions were fewer; memory repertoires showed no such pattern. Models came in too low on out-of-frame TCR alpha sharing in monozygotic twins.

About this clonotype itself: The antigen remains undetermined.

The clonotype comes from a newborn girl in good health. The V gene is TRBV27, the J gene TRBJ1-5; D gene unclear. The sample comprised cord blood. CDR3 region: CASSLKSWAGNQPQHF. In DNA, the CDR3 is TGTGCCAGCAGTTTAAAGTCTTGGGCGGGGAATCAGCCCCAGCATTTT.